The 20 T cell receptor beta chains below all came from one sample that was sequenced in a study of T cells in localized non-small cell lung cancer. The assay was immunoSEQ multiplex PCR, and TCRdb's table has in-frame clones only and misses some. This table holds approximately 15,000 clones, approximately 85% found once. Sample: peripheral blood, taken before any cancer treatment. Receptors originate from a woman aged 35-70 years with stage I lung adenocarcinoma.

This chain joins TRBV6-6 and TRBJ1-5; 8 bases are a match to TRBD1. The CDR3 runs to 15 residues. Trimming at V came to 3 bases and at J to 4 bases, leaving 5 bases not matched to a gene. The germline V gene has CDR1 MNHNY and CDR2 SVGAGI (reference sequence). CDR3 loop: CASSYSGQGNQPQHF. CDR3 DNA sequence: TGTGCCAGCAGTTATTCAGGACAGGGAAATCAGCCCCAGCATTTT.

This clone came up a few times. The V call is TRBV2, the J call TRBJ2-2, with D perhaps matching TRBD1 (6 bases). Germline V gene data show CDR1 as SNHLY and CDR2 as FYNNEI. This CDR3 has 14 amino acids. V lost 8 bases to trimming and J lost 1 base, with 11 bases between them. CDR3 bases: TGTGCCAGCCTAAGGACAGAGAACACCGGGGAGCTGTTTTTT. It is translated as CASLRTENTGELFF.

The chain recombines TRBV11-2 with TRBJ2-7; TRBD1 or TRBD2 may be the D gene (5 bases each). V was trimmed by 10 bases and J by 4 bases, leaving 23 bases between them. CDR1 and CDR2 (germline): SGHAT, FQNNGV. CDR3 size: 15 residues. This CDR3 is CATEPGTGMSYEQYF. CDR3 in DNA: TGTGCCACCGAGCCGGGGACGGGGATGTCTTACGAGCAGTACTTC.

This clone was counted only a few times. This chain links TRBV27 with TRBJ1-6, with 9 bases identical to TRBD1. The CDR3 runs to 14 residues. The germline V gene has CDR1 MNHEY and CDR2 SMNVEV (reference sequence). The V and J ends lost 6 bases and 7 bases, in that order; junction bases with no gene match: 4. The CDR3 region has the DNA TGTGCCAGCAGGGGACAGGGTTGGAATTCACCCCTCCACTTT. This sequence encodes CASRGQGWNSPLHF.

This clone was detected once. This rearrangement joins TRBV6-6 to TRBJ2-1; D unresolved. The CDR3 covers 14 residues. The V gene lost 0 bases and the J gene lost 5 bases, with 8 bases spanning the gap. Germline loops: CDR1 MNHNY, CDR2 SVGAGI (reference sequence). CDR3 nucleotide sequence: TGTGCCAGCAGTTACTCTCTTGGAGACAATGAGCAGTTCTTC. Translation: CASSYSLGDNEQFF.

The V gene is TRBV18, the J gene TRBJ1-6; D is possibly TRBD1 (5 bases). This CDR3 has 15 residues. CDR1 and CDR2 (germline): KGHSH, LQKENI. The germline V and J ends were trimmed by 0 bases and 9 bases, with 12 bases remaining between them. The CDR3 DNA reads as TGTGCCAGCTCACCACCGCCGGGGACGGGTTCACCCCTCCACTTT. Its translation is CASSPPPGTGSPLHF.

A few counts support this clone. The rearrangement uses TRBV2 and TRBJ1-2; TRBD1 matches 9 bases. After removal of 0 bases from V and 6 bases from J, the junction contained 5 bases not matched to a gene. Germline loops: CDR1 SNHLY, CDR2 FYNNEI. The CDR3 loop spans 15 amino acids. CDR3 DNA sequence: TGTGCCAGCAGTGAAGCCGGGACAGGGTTTCATGGCTACACCTTC. It translates to CASSEAGTGFHGYTF.

The chain has TRBV2 and TRBJ2-5; D possibly corresponds to TRBD1 (5 bases). This CDR3 region has 15 residues. Trimming removed 7 bases at V and 2 bases at J, with 17 bases between. Germline-derived CDR1 and CDR2 are SNHLY and FYNNEI. CDR3 in amino acids: CASKGLQVPQETQYF. The CDR3 DNA reads as TGTGCCAGCAAAGGTTTACAGGTTCCACAAGAGACCCAGTACTTC.

V usage is TRBV18 and J usage is TRBJ2-7, with a tentative D call TRBD2 (7 bases). V gave up 4 bases and J gave up 5 bases, with 9 bases separating them. The germline gives CDR1 KGHSH, CDR2 LQKENI. The CDR3 sequence is 12 residues long. Here the CDR3 reads CASSQGGDEQYF. The CDR3, as DNA: TGTGCCAGCTCACAGGGGGGGGACGAGCAGTACTTC.

The J gene is TRBJ1-2, the V gene TRBV4-2; 7 bases agree with TRBD1. The CDR3 totals 15 residues. V was pared by 6 bases and J by 4 bases, with 11 bases of the junction left unmatched. CDR1 is LGHNA, CDR2 YNFKEQ, per germline. For the CDR3, the DNA is TGTGCCAGCAGTAAAGAGGAAGGGGGCGTCTATGGCTACACCTTC. This sequence encodes CASSKEEGGVYGYTF.

This chain uses TRBV11-2 with TRBJ2-2; D is unclear. CDR1 is SGHAT, CDR2 FQNNGV, per germline. This CDR3 region has 15 residues. Trimming cost V 2 bases and J 7 bases, with 14 bases left between them. In DNA, the CDR3 is TGTGCCAGCAGCTTATGGGTGGACGGGTTCGGGGAGCTGTTTTTT. As protein: CASSLWVDGFGELFF.

The chain couples TRBV18 to TRBJ2-2; TRBD1 matches 8 bases. The germline V gene encodes CDR1 KGHSH and CDR2 LQKENI. The CDR3 runs 17 residues. V shed 3 bases and J 4 bases; nucleotides not matched to a gene: 10. The CDR3 coding sequence is TGTGCCAGCTCACCTCCCCCGGGACAGGTGGGCACCGGGGAGCTGTTTTTT. Translation gives CASSPPPGQVGTGELFF. Variable domain in full (rest from reference TRBV18 and TRBJ2-2): NAGVMQNPRHLVRRRGQEARLRCSPMKGHSHVYWYRQLPEEGLKFMVYLQKENIIDESGMPKERFSAEFPKEGPSILRIQQVVRGDSAAYFCASSPPPGQVGTGELFFGEGSRLTVL.

The rearrangement uses TRBV7-8 and TRBJ2-7; TRBD2 matches at 9 bases. The CDR3 sequence is 15 residues long. After removal of 0 bases from V and 4 bases from J, the junction contained 4 bases not matched to a gene. The germline V gene has CDR1 SGHVS and CDR2 FQNEAQ. The CDR3 bases are TGTGCCAGCAGCTTAGCGGGACTAGCACTTTACGAGCAGTACTTC. It codes for CASSLAGLALYEQYF.

The gene calls are TRBV7-9 and TRBJ1-4, with TRBD1 identical over 9 bases. CDR1 and CDR2 from the germline V gene are SEHNR and FQNEAQ (reference sequence). The CDR3 runs to 15 residues. Trimming removed 5 bases from V and 8 bases from J; junction bases left unmatched: 9. The CDR3 spells CASSVSGTGREKLFF. The CDR3 DNA reads as TGTGCCAGCAGCGTTAGCGGGACAGGGAGGGAAAAACTGTTTTTT.

V gene TRBV28 combines with J gene TRBJ1-4; TRBD1 might be the D (6 bases). The CDR3 has 14 residues. Germline V gene sequence: CDR1 MDHEN, CDR2 SYDVKM. V lost 3 bases and J 2 bases, leaving 7 bases between the germline ends. The CDR3 reads CASSFDRTNEKLFF. The CDR3 nucleotides read TGTGCCAGCAGTTTCGACAGGACTAATGAAAAACTGTTTTTT. The variable domain in full, completed from reference TRBV28 and TRBJ1-4, reads DVKVTQSSRYLVKRTGEKVFLECVQDMDHENMFWYRQDPGLGLRLIYFSYDVKMKEKGDIPEGYSVSREKKERFSLILESASTNQTSMYLCASSFDRTNEKLFFGSGTQLSVL.

The chain is built from TRBV5-8 and TRBJ1-4, with 7 nucleotides matching TRBD1. CDR1 SGHTS and CDR2 YDEGEE come from the germline V gene. The V segment lost 2 bases and the J segment 0 bases; nucleotides outside the gene matches: 7. The CDR3 loop spans 17 amino acids. CDR3: CASSLGRQGTTNEKLFF. The CDR3, as DNA: TGTGCCAGCAGCTTAGGACGACAGGGAACAACTAATGAAAAACTGTTTTTT.

The rearrangement links TRBV11-3 to TRBJ2-7; maybe TRBD1 (7 bases). CDR3 size: 14 residues. V lost 5 bases, J lost 0 bases, and 11 bases lay in between. In germline, CDR1 is SGHNT, CDR2 YENEEA. The CDR3 sequence is CASSPGGSSYEQYF. The CDR3 DNA sequence: TGTGCCAGCAGCCCAGGGGGGTCCTCCTACGAGCAGTACTTC. The full variable domain, rest sourced from reference TRBV11-3 and TRBJ2-7, is EAGVVQSPRYKIIEKKQPVAFWCNPISGHNTLYWYLQNLGQGPELLIRYENEEAVDDSQLPKDRFSAERLKGVDSTLKIQPAELGDSAVYLCASSPGGSSYEQYFGPGTRLTVT.

The V call is TRBV6-5, the J call TRBJ1-1; the D gene is possibly TRBD1 (5 bases). Germline lookup yields CDR1 MNHEY and CDR2 SVGAGI. CDR3 length: 13 amino acids. The V end lost 2 bases, the J end lost 1 base, and 5 bases lay between the germline ends. The CDR3 DNA reads as TGTGCCAGCAGTTACCAGGGGAACACTGAAGCTTTCTTT. It codes for CASSYQGNTEAFF.

This clone was counted a single time. This chain joins TRBV28 and TRBJ2-7; 10 bases agree with TRBD1. The CDR3 consists of 15 residues. Losses at the gene ends were 4 bases for V and 3 bases for J; bases not matched to a gene: 6. Germline CDR1 MDHEN, CDR2 SYDVKM. For the CDR3, the DNA is TGTGCCAGCAGTTCTCCGGGACAGGGGTTCTACGAGCAGTACTTC. This sequence encodes CASSSPGQGFYEQYF.

This clone was observed a handful of times. The chain employs TRBV6-1 and TRBJ1-1; possible D gene TRBD1, 6 bases. Germline-derived CDR1 and CDR2 are MNHNS and SASEGT. The V end was cut by 0 bases, the J end by 1 base, with 18 bases between. The CDR3 is 18 residues long. CDR3 amino acids: CASSEAGRGSTGNTEAFF. The CDR3 DNA reads as TGTGCCAGCAGTGAAGCGGGCAGGGGCTCAACGGGGAACACTGAAGCTTTCTTT.